Sequencing of this TCR beta chain was carried out in a study of shared clonotypes between healthy human individuals. Study-wide results and caveats: Roughly 5% of naive CD4 clonotypes were common to several donors.

V lost 4 bases, J lost 1 base, and 3 bases stayed unmatched. This CDR3 has 14 amino acids. Germline V gene sequence: CDR1 SGHAT, CDR2 FQNNGV. With respect to this clone: The antigen is undetermined.

Per the original data handling: In the immunoSEQ data, sequences were junction-only and lacked quality scores, so filtering differed. Here immunoSEQ multiplex PCR was the method, and the copy in TCRdb shows in-frame clones only, minus some. V and J calls and clone size follow that table, whereas D and trimming were derived from the DNA. The sample lists about 680,000 clones, 74% occurring once. The sample consisted of memory CD4+ T cells sorted from blood. Subset indicated: CD45RA-negative fraction. This chain links TRBV11-2 with TRBJ2-7; TRBD2 aligns across 8 bases. This sequence originates from a woman in her 30s in good health. The CDR3 region has the DNA TGTGCCAGCAGCTCGGGGGGGGCTTCCTACGAGCAGTACTTC. This sequence encodes CASSSGGASYEQYF.